A selection of T cell receptor beta chains follows, all from one sample in a study of Ad26.COV2.S vaccination and SARS-CoV-2 variants. The method was immunoSEQ multiplex PCR; TCRdb's version includes in-frame clones alone and lacks a portion of them. The data show approximately 400,000 clones, with about four fifths seen just once and about 7.1% held by the top ten. Sequencing used peripheral blood, obtained in a trial of Ad26.COV2.S vaccine versus placebo. Every receptor here comes from a person aged 18-60 years who received the Ad26.COV2.S COVID-19 vaccine or a placebo. CDR3s include the opening cysteine and the closing phenylalanine or tryptophan. The order of the fields is V gene, clone size, J gene, D gene, CDR3 DNA, CDR3 protein. The D gene is left open where the match is weak. A clone size is listed for some rows: how often the clone was seen (once, few, many), or a class if it is expanded.

TRBV7-2	-	TRBJ1-3	TRBD1	TGTGCCAGCGGCCGGGACAGCTCTGGAAACACCATATATTTT	CASGRDSSGNTIYF
TRBV19	-	TRBJ1-5	TRBD1	TGTGCCAGTAGTGTAGGACAGGGGACATTGCCCCAGCATTTT	CASSVGQGTLPQHF
TRBV6-5	-	TRBJ1-6	-	TGTGCCAGCAGCCCACAGGGCCCCAATTCACCCCTCCACTTT	CASSPQGPNSPLHF
TRBV5-1	once	TRBJ2-2	-	TGCGCCAGCAGCTTGGAAGTAAGCCCGGCCACCGGGGAGCTGTTTTTT	CASSLEVSPATGELFF
TRBV15	-	TRBJ2-6	-	TGTGCCACCAGCAGAGTAGGCCTAGGGGCTGGGGCCAACGTCCTGACTTTC	CATSRVGLGAGANVLTF
TRBV19	-	TRBJ2-7	-	TGTGCCAGTAGACCGAGTGGGAGAGGGGCCTACGAGCAGTACTTC	CASRPSGRGAYEQYF
TRBV7-9	-	TRBJ2-2	TRBD1	TGTGCCAGCAGCTCGGGACAGAGGAACACCGGGGAGCTGTTTTTT	CASSSGQRNTGELFF
TRBV5-1	-	TRBJ2-7	-	TGCGCCAGCCGAGGGGGGGTGACTCACTACGAGCAGTACTTC	CASRGGVTHYEQYF
TRBV3-1/TRBV3-2	-	TRBJ2-2	TRBD2	TGTGCCAGCAGCGAACCGGGACTAGCGGGAGAAGGTTACACCGGGGAGCTGTTTTTT	CASSEPGLAGEGYTGELFF
TRBV5-1	-	TRBJ2-7	-	TGCGCCAGCAGCTTGGCAAACGAGCAGTACTTC	CASSLANEQYF
TRBV10-2	-	TRBJ1-2	-	TGCGCCAGCAACCCGGGATTTAACTATGGCTACACCTTC	CASNPGFNYGYTF
TRBV7-9	-	TRBJ1-2	-	TGTGCCAGCAGCCGTCCAGGAGGGCCCTATGGCTACACCTTC	CASSRPGGPYGYTF
TRBV7-9	-	TRBJ2-3	TRBD2	TGTGCCAGCAGCTTATTATTAGCGGGGACAGATACGCAGTATTTT	CASSLLLAGTDTQYF
TRBV3-1/TRBV3-2	-	TRBJ2-7	-	TGTGCCAGCAGCCACTTAGGTCTCTCCTACGAGCAGTACTTC	CASSHLGLSYEQYF